This TCR beta chain was captured in a study of blood T cell repertoires in COVID-19. Study at large: Samples came from the United States, Italy and Spain, spanning acute and convalescent COVID-19. In each case, the material was cDNA or gDNA derived from T cells, B-cell-depleted T cells, or PBMCs.

Trimming shortened V by 7 bases and J by 7 bases, and 12 bases separated the two germline ends. This CDR3 is 11 amino acids long. Germline-derived CDR1 and CDR2 are GTSNPN and SVGIG (reference sequence). Authors' analysis steps: Amplification from reference gene primers served as the basis for estimated nucleated cell counts. Using immunoSEQ multiplex PCR, the repertoire was profiled, and TCRdb retains in-frame clones only, with some absent. From that table come the V and J calls and clone size; the DNA was used to work out D and trimming. This sample has roughly 200,000 clones, with roughly 82% found just once.

The chain joins TRBV30 to TRBJ2-3, with a tentative D call TRBD1 (5 bases). Sequencing was carried out using peripheral blood. The source of this sequence is a human donor in a cohort sampled during active COVID-19. The CDR3 sequence is CAYTGANTQYF. CDR3 nucleotides: TGTGCCTATACAGGCGCGAATACGCAGTATTTT.